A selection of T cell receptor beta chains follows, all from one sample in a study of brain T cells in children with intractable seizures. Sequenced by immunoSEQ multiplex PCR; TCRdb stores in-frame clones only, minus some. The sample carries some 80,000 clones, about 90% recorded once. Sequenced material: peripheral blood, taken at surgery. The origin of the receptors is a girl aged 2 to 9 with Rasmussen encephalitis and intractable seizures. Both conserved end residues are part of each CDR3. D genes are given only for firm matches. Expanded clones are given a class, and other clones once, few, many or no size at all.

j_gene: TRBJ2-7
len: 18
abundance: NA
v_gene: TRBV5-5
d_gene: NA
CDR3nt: TGTGCCAGCAGCTTGGAGGTGCCCGCTAGCCTGAGCTCCTACGAGCAGTACTTC
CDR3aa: CASSLEVPASLSSYEQYF

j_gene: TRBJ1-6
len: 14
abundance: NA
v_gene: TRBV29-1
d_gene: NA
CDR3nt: TGCAGCGTCGCCGCAGGGCGGGGTAATTCACCCCTCCACTTT
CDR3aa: CSVAAGRGNSPLHF

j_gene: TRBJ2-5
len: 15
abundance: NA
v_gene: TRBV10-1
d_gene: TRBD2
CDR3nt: TGCGCCAGCAGTGAGAGGACTAGCGGGAAGGAGACCCAGTACTTC
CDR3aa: CASSERTSGKETQYF

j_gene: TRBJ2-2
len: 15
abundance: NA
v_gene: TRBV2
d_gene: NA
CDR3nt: TGTGCCAGCAGAGACAGAGACACGCGCACCGGGGAGCTGTTTTTT
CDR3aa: CASRDRDTRTGELFF

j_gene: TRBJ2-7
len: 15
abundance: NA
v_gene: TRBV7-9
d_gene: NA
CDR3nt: TGTGCCAGCAGCTTAGTCAACGGTCCCTATCACGAGCAGTACTTC
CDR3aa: CASSLVNGPYHEQYF

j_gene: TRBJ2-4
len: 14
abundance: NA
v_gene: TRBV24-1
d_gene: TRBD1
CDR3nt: TGTGCCACCAGTGATGCCGGGACAGGGGACATTCAGTACTTC
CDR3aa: CATSDAGTGDIQYF

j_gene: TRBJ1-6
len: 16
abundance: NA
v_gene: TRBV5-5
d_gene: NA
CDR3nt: TGTGCCAGCAGCTTTTATGGGGGAGCTATTGATTCACCCCTCCACTTT
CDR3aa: CASSFYGGAIDSPLHF

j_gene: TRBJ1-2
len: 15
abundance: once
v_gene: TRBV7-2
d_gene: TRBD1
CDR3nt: TGTGCCAGCAGCTTTGGTTCGGGCAGGGGGCTGGACTACACCTTC
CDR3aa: CASSFGSGRGLDYTF

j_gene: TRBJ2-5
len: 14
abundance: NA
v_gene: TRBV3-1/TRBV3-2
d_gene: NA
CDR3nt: TGTGCCAGCAACCAACAAGGGGTAGCAGAGACCCAGTACTTC
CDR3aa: CASNQQGVAETQYF

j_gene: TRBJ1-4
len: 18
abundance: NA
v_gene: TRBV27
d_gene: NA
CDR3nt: TGTGCCAGCAGTTCCTCCCGGCTTGGGCCTTCAACTAATGAAAAACTGTTTTTT
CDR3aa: CASSSSRLGPSTNEKLFF

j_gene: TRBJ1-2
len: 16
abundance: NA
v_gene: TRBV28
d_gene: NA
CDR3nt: TGTGCCAGCAGTTTATTGGGTGTTGAGGTCCCCTATGGCTACACCTTC
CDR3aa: CASSLLGVEVPYGYTF

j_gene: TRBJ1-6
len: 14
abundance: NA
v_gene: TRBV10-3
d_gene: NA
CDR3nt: TGTGCCATCAGCAGGAGAAGGGGTAATTCACCCCTCCACTTT
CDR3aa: CAISRRRGNSPLHF

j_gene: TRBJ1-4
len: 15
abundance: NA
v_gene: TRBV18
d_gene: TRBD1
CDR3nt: TGTGCCAGCTCACCGCCGGGACAGGGAGGTGAAAAACTGTTTTTT
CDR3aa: CASSPPGQGGEKLFF

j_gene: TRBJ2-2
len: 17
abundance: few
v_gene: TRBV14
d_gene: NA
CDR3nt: TGTGCCAGCAGCCAAGAGGCCTGGCCGGCGAACACCGGGGAGCTGTTTTTT
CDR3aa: CASSQEAWPANTGELFF

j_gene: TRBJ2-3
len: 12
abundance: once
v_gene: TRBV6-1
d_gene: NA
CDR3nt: TGTGCCAGCAGTGACATCACAGATACGCAGTATTTT
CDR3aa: CASSDITDTQYF

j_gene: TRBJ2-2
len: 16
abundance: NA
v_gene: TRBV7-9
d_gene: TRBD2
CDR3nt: TGTGCCAGCAGCTTAGTGCCAGCGGGGTACCCCGGGGAGCTGTTTTTT
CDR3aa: CASSLVPAGYPGELFF

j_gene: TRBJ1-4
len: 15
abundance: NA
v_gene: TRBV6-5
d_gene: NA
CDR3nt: TGTGCCAGCAGTTTGGATGATCCAACTAATGAAAAACTGTTTTTT
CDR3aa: CASSLDDPTNEKLFF

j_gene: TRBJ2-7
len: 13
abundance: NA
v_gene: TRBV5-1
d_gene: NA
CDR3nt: TGCGCCAGCAGCTTGACTACGTCCTACGAGCAGTACTTC
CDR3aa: CASSLTTSYEQYF

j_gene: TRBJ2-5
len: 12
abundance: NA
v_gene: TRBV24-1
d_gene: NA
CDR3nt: TGTGCCACCAGTGGCCAGGGGGGAGCCCAGTACTTC
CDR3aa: CATSGQGGAQYF

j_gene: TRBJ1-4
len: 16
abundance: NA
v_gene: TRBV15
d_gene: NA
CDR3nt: TGTGCCACCAGCATAACTGCAACCTTGACTAATGAAAAACTGTTTTTT
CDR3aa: CATSITATLTNEKLFF

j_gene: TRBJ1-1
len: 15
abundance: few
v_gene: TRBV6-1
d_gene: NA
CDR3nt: TGTGCCAGCAGTGAAGCGCCGTCGGGGGGCACTGAAGCTTTCTTT
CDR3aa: CASSEAPSGGTEAFF

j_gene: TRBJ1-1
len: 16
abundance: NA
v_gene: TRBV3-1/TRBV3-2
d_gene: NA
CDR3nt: TGTGCCAGCAGCCAAGACGGTCTCAACAGGAACACTGAAGCTTTCTTT
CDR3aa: CASSQDGLNRNTEAFF

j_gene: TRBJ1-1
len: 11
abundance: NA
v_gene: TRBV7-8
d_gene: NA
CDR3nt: TGTGCCAGCAGCCGGAGGGATGAAGCTTTCTTT
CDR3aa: CASSRRDEAFF

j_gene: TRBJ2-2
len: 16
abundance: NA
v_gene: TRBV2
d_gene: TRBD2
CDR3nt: TGTGCCAGCAGAGGCGGACTAGCGGGGCAAACCGGGGAGCTGTTTTTT
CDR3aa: CASRGGLAGQTGELFF

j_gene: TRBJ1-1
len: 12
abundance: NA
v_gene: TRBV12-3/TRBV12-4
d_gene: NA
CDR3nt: TGTGCCATCCGCTTGGAGAACACTGAAGCTTTCTTT
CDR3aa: CAIRLENTEAFF

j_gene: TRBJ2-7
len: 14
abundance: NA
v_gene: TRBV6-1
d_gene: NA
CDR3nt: TGTGCCAGCAGTGAACCCCGGACGGTTTTCGGGCAGTACTTC
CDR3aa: CASSEPRTVFGQYF

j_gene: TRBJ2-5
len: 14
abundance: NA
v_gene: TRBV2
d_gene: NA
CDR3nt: TGTGCCATTAGATTGGCCGGGACTCCTCCGACCCAGTACTTC
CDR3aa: CAIRLAGTPPTQYF

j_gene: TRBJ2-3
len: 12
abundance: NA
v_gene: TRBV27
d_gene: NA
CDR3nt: TGTGCCAGCAGTGGTAGCACAGATACGCAGTATTTT
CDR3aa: CASSGSTDTQYF

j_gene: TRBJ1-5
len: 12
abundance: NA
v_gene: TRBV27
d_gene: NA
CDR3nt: TGTGCCAGCAGTCCCAACAATCAGCCCCAGCATTTT
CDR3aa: CASSPNNQPQHF

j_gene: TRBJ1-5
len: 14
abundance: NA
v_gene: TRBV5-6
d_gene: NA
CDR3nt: TGTGCCAGCAGCCACGGACAGAGCAATCAGCCCCAGCATTTT
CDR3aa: CASSHGQSNQPQHF

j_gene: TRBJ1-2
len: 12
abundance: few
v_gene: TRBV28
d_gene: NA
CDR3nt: TGTGCCAGCAGTTTGGCTAACTATGGCTACACCTTC
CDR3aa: CASSLANYGYTF

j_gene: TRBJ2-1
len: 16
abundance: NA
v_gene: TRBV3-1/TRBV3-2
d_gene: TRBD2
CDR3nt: TGTGCCAGCAGCCTATTGACTAGCGGGAGGGCCAAAGAGCAGTTCTTC
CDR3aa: CASSLLTSGRAKEQFF

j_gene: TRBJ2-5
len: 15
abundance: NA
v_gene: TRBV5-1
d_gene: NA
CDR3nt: TGCGCCAGCAGCTTCCAGCAGTCCGTACAAGAGACCCAGTACTTC
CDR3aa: CASSFQQSVQETQYF

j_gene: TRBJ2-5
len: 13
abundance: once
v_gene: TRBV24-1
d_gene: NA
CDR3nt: TGTGCCACCATTAGTATTTACCAAGAGACCCAGTACTTC
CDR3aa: CATISIYQETQYF

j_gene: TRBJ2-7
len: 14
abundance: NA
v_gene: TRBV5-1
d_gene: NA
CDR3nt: TGCGCCAGCAGCTTCGACGCAAACGGCTACGAGCAGTACTTC
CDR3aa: CASSFDANGYEQYF

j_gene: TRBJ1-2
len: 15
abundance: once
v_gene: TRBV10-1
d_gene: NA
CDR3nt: TGCGCCAGCAGTGAGTCATCGGACGGACTAAGAGGCTACACCTTC
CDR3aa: CASSESSDGLRGYTF

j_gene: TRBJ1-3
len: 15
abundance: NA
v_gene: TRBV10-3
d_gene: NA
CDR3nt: TGTGCCATCAGTGACCTAGGGCAGCGTAGAAACACCATATATTTT
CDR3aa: CAISDLGQRRNTIYF

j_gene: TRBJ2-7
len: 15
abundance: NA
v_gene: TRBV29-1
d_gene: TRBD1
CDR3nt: TGCAGCGTGTGTTGGGGGACAGGAGACACCTACGAGCAGTACTTC
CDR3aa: CSVCWGTGDTYEQYF

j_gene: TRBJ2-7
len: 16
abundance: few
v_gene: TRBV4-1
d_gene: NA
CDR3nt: TGCGCCAGCAGCCAAGCCCCATCGACTGGTCCCTACGAGCAGTACTTC
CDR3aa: CASSQAPSTGPYEQYF

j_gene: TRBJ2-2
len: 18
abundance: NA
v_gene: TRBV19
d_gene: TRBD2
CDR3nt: TGTGCCAGTAGTATGAGGACTAGCGGGAGGCCCAACACCGGGGAGCTGTTTTTT
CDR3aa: CASSMRTSGRPNTGELFF

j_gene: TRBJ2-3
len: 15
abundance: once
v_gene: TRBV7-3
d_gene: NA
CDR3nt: TGTGCCAGCAGCTTAGAGGGCAGGAGGACAGATACGCAGTATTTT
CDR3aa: CASSLEGRRTDTQYF

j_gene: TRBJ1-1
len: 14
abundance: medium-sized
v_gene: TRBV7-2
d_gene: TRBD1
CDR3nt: TGTGCCAGGACCCACTCAGGGGGGCGACGGAGAGCTTTCTTT
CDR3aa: CARTHSGGRRRAFF

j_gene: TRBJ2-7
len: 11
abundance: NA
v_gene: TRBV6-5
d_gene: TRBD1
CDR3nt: TGTGCCAGTGCCAGGGGGTACGAGCAGTACTTC
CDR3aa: CASARGYEQYF

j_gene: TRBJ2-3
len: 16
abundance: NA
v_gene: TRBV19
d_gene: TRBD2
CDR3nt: TGTGCCAGTAGTATGGAAAGCGGGATACGCACAGATACGCAGTATTTT
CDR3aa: CASSMESGIRTDTQYF

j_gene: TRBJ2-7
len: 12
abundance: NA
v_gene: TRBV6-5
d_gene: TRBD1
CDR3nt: TGTGCCAGCGACAGGGGTCACTACGAGCAGTACTTC
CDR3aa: CASDRGHYEQYF

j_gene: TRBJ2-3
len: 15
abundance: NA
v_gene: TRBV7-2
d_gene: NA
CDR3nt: TGTGCCAGCAGCTTAGCTCTAGCTTCAGCAGATACGCAGTATTTT
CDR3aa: CASSLALASADTQYF

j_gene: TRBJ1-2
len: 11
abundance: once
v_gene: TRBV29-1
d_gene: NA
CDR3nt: TGCAGCGTTAGGGATACCTATGGCTACACCTTC
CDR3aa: CSVRDTYGYTF

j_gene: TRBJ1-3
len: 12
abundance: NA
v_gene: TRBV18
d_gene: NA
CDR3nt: TGTGCCAGCTCACCAAACCGAAACACCATATATTTT
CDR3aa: CASSPNRNTIYF

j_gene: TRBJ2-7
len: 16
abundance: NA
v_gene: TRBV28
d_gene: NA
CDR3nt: TGTGCCAGCAGTTTACCCAACAATGGGGGGGCGCGCGAGCAGTACTTC
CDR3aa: CASSLPNNGGAREQYF

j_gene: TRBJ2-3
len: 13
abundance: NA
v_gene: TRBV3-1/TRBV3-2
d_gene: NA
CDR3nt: TGTGCCAGCAGCCAAGACACGACGGGGACGCAGTATTTT
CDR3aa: CASSQDTTGTQYF

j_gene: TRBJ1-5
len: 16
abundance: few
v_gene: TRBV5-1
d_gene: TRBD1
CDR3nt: TGCGCCAGCAGTCTCCTAGTGACAGGGCACAATCAGCCCCAGCATTTT
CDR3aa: CASSLLVTGHNQPQHF

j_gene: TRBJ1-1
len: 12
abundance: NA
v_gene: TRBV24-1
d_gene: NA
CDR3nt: TGTGCCACCAGTGATTTGCTGGAATCCGCTTTCTTT
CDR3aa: CATSDLLESAFF

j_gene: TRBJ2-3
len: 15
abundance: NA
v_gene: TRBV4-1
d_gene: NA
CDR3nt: TGCGCCAGCAGCTCCAGGCATTGGGGCACAGATACGCAGTATTTT
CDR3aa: CASSSRHWGTDTQYF

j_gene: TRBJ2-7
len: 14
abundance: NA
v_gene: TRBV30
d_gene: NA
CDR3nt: TGTGCCTGGAGTGTACTTGGGGGCAACTACGAGCAGTACTTC
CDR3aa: CAWSVLGGNYEQYF